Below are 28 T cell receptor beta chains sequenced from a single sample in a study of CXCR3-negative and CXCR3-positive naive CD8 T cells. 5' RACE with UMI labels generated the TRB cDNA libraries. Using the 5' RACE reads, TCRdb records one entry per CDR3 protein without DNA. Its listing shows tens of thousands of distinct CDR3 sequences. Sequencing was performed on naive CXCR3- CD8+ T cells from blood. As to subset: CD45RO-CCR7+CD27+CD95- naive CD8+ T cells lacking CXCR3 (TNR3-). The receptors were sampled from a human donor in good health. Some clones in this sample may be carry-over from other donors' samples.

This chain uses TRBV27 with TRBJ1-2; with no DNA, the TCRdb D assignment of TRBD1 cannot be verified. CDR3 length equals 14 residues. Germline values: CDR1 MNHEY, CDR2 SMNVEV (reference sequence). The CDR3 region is CASSFRQGGYGYTF.

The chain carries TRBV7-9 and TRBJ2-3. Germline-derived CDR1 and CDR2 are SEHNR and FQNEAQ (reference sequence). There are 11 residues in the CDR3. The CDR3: CASSFPDTQYF.

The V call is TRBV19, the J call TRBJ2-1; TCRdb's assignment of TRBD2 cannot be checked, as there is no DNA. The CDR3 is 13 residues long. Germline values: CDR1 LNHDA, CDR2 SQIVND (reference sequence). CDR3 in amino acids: CASIGTSGNEQFF.

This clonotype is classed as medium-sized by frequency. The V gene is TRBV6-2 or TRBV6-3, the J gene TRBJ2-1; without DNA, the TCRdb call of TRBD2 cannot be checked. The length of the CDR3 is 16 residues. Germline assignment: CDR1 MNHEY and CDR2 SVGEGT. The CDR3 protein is CASSSLKSGDFNEQFF.

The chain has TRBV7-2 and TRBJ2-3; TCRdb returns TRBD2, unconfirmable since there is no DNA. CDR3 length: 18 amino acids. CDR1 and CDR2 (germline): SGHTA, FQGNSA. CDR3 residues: CASSLALAGVPTTDTQYF.

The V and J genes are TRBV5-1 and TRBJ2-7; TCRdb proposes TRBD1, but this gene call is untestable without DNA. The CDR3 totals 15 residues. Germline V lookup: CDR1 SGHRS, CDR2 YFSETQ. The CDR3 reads CASSPGGILSYEQYF.

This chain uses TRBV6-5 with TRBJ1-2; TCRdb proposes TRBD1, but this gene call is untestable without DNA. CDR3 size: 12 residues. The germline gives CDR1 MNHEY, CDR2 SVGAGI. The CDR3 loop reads CASSTDSYGYTF.

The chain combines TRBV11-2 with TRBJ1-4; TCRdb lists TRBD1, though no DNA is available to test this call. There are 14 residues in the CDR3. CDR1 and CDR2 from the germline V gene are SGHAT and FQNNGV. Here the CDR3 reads CASGPGATNEKLFF.

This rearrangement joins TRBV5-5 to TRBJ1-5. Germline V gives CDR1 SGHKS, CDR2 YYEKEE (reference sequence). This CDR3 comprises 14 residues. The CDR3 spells CASSYDPLNQPQHF.

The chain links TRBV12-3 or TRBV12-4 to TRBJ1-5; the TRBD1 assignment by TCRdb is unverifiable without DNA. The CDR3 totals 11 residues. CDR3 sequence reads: CASSRGQPQHF.

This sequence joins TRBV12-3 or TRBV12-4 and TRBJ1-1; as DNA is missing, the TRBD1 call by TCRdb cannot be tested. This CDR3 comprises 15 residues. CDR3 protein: CASSENRGMNTEAFF.

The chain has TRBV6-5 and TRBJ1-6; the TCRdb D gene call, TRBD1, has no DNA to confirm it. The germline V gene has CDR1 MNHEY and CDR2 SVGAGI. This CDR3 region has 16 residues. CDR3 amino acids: CASSYSNPRANSPLHF.

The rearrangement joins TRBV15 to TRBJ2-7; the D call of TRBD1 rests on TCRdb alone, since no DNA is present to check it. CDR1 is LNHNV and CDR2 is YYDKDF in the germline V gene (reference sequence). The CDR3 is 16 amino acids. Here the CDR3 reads CATSRERATGGYEQYF. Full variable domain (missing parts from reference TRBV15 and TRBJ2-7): DAMVIQNPRYQVTQFGKPVTLSCSQTLNHNVMYWYQQKSSQAPKLLFHYYDKDFNNEADTPDNFQSRRPNTSFCFLDIRSPGLGDTAMYLCATSRERATGGYEQYFGPGTRLTVT.

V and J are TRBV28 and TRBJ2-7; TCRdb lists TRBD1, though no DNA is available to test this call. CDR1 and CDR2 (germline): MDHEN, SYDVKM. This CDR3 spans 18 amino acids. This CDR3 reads CASSLPIGTGGSLGEQYF. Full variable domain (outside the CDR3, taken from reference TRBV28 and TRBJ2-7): DVKVTQSSRYLVKRTGEKVFLECVQDMDHENMFWYRQDPGLGLRLIYFSYDVKMKEKGDIPEGYSVSREKKERFSLILESASTNQTSMYLCASSLPIGTGGSLGEQYFGPGTRLTVT.

CDR3: CASSLGLGDIQYF. The chain couples TRBV7-8 to TRBJ2-4; TCRdb's D call of TRBD1 is untestable without DNA. Germline V lookup: CDR1 SGHVS, CDR2 FQNEAQ. The CDR3 contains 13 residues.

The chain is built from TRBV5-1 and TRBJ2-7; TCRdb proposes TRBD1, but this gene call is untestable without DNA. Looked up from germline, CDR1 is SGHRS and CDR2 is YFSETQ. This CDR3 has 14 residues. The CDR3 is CASSLEQGTDEQYF. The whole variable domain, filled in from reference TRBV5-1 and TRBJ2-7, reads KAGVTQTPRYLIKTRGQQVTLSCSPISGHRSVSWYQQTPGQGLQFLFEYFSETQRNKGNFPGRFSGRQFSNSRSEMNVSTLELGDSALYLCASSLEQGTDEQYFGPGTRLTVT.

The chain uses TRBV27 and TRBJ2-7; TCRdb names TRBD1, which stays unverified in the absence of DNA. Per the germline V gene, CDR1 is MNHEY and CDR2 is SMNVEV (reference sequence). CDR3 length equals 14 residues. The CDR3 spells CASSLSARGPEQYF.

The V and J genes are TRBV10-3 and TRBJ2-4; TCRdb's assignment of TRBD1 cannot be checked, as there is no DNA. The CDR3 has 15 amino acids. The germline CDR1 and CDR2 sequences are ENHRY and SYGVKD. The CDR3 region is CAISEPPGQGNIQYF.

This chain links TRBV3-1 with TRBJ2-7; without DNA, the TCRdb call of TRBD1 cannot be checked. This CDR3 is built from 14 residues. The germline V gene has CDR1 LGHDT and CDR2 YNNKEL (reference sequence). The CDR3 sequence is CASSPNGQSLEQYF.

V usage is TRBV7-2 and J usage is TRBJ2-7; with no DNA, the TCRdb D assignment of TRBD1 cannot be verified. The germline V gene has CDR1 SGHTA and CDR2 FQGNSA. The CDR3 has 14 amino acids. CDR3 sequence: CASSLSYSPDEQYF.

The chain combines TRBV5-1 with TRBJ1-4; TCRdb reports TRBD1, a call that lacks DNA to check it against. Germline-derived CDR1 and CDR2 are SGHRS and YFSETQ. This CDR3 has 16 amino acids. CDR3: CASSLAGGQKREKLFF.

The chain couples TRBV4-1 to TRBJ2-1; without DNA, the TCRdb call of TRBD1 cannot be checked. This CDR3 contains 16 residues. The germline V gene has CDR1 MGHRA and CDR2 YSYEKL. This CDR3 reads CASSQVGQGLHNEQFF.

The chain's CDR3 is CASSADPYQETQYF. The V call is TRBV7-9, the J call TRBJ2-5. This CDR3 comprises 14 residues. The germline V gene encodes CDR1 SEHNR and CDR2 FQNEAQ (reference sequence).

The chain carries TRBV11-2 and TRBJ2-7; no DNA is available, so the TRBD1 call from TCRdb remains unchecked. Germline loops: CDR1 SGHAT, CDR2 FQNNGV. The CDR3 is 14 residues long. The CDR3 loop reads CASSSYRGGYEQYF.

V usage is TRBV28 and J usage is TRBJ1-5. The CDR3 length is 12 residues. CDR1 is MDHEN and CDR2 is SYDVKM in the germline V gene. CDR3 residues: CASRYSNQPQHF. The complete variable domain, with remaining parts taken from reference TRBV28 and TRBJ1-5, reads DVKVTQSSRYLVKRTGEKVFLECVQDMDHENMFWYRQDPGLGLRLIYFSYDVKMKEKGDIPEGYSVSREKKERFSLILESASTNQTSMYLCASRYSNQPQHFGDGTRLSIL.

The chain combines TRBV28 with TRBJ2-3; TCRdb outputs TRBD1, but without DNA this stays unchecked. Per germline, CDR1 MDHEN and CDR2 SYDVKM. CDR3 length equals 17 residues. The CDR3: CASSLVRGQSRTDTQYF.

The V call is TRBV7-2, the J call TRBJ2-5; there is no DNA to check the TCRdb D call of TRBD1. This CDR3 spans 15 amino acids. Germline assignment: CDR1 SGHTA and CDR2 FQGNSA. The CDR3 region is CASSPGTGGLETQYF.

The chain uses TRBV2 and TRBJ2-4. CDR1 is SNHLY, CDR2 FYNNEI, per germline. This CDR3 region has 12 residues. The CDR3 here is CAGSGFKNIQYF.